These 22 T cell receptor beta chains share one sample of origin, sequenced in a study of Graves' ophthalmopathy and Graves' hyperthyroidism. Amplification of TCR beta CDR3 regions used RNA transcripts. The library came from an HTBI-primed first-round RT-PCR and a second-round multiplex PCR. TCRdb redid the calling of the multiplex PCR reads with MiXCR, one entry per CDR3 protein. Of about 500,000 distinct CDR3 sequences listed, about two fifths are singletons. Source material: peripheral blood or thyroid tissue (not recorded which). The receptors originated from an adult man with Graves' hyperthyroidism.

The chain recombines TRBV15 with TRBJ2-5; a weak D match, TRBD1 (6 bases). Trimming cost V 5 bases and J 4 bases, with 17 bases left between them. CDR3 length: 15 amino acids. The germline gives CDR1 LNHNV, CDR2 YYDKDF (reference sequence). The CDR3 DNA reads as TGTGCCACCAGCGGCGGTTTAAGCAGGGGAGAGACCCAGTACTTC. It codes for CATSGGLSRGETQYF.

The CDR3 DNA reads as TGTGCCACCAGTGATAGGGTACACTACAATGAGCAGTTCTTC. Protein sequence: CATSDRVHYNEQFF. The chain couples TRBV24-1 to TRBJ2-5; no reliable D call. Matching the DNA end better, TRBJ2-1 makes the J call doubtful. The CDR3 is made up of 14 amino acids. The germline V gene encodes CDR1 KGHDR and CDR2 SFDVKD.

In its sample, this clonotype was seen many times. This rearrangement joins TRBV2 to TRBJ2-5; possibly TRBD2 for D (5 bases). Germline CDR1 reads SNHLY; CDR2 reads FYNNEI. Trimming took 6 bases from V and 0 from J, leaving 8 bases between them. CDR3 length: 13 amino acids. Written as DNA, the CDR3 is TGTGCCAGCAGAAAGGACTACCAAGAGACCCAGTACTTC. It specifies CASRKDYQETQYF.

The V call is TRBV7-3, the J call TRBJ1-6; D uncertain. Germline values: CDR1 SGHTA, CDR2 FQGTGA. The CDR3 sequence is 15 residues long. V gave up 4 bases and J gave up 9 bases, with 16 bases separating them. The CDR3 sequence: CASSSTGLGSSPLHF. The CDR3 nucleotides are TGTGCCAGCAGCTCAACGGGCCTGGGGTCTTCACCCCTCCACTTT. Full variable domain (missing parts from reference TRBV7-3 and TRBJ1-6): GAGVSQTPSNKVTEKGKYVELRCDPISGHTALYWYRQSLGQGPEFLIYFQGTGAADDSGLPNDRFFAVRPEGSVSTLKIQRTERGDSAVYLCASSSTGLGSSPLHFGNGTRLTVT.

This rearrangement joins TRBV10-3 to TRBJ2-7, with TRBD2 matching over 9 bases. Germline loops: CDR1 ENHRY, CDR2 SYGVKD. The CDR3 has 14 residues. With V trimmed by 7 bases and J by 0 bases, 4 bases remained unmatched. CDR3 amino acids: CAIKVAGDSYEQYF. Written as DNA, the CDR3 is TGTGCCATCAAAGTAGCGGGGGACTCCTACGAGCAGTACTTC.

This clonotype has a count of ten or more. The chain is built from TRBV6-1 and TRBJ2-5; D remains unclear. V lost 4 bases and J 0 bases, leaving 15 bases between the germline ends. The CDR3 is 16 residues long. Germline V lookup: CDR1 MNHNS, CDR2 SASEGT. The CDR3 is CASSVRPRSYQETQYF. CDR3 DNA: TGTGCCAGCAGTGTCCGCCCAAGGTCCTACCAAGAGACCCAGTACTTC.

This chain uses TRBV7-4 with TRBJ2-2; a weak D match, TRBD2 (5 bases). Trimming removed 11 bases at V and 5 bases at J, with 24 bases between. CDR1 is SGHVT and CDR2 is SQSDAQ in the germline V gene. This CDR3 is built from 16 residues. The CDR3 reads CAGVEAVGTDTGELFF. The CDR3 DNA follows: TGTGCCGGAGTGGAGGCGGTCGGCACAGATACCGGGGAGCTGTTTTTT.

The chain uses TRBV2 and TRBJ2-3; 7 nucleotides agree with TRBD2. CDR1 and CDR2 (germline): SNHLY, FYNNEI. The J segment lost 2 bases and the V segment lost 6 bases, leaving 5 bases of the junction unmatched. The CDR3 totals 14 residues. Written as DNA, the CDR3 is TGTGCCAGCAGATTAGCGGGCCCCACAGATACGCAGTATTTT. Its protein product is CASRLAGPTDTQYF.

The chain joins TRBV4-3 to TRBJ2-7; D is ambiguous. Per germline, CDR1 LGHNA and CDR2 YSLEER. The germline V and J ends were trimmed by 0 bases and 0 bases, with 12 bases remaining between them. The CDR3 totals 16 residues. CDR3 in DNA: TGCGCCAGCAGCCAAGATCATGGTAGGTTCTCCTACGAGCAGTACTTC. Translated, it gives CASSQDHGRFSYEQYF.

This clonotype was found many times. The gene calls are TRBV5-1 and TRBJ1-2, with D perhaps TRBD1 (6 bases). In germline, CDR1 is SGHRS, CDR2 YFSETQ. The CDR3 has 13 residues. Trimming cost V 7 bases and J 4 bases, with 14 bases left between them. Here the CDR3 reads CASLTDRPYGYTF. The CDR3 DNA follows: TGCGCCAGCCTAACCGACAGGCCCTATGGCTACACCTTC. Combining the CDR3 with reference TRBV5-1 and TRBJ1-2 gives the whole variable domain KAGVTQTPRYLIKTRGQQVTLSCSPISGHRSVSWYQQTPGQGLQFLFEYFSETQRNKGNFPGRFSGRQFSNSRSEMNVSTLELGDSALYLCASLTDRPYGYTFGSGTRLTVV.

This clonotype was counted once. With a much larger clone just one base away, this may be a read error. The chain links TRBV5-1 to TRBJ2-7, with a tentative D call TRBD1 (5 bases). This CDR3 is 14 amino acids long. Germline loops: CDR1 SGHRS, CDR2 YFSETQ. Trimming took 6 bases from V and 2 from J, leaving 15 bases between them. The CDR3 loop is CASKPGQGAYEQYF. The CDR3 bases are TGCGCCAGCAAACCCGGGCAGGGTGCCTACGAGCAGTACTTC.

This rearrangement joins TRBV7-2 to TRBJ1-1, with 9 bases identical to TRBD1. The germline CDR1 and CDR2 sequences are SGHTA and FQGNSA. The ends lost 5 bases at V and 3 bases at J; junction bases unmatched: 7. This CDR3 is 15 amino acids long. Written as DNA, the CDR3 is TGTGCCAGCAGCCTACAGGGGGCGTATGACACTGAAGCTTTCTTT. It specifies CASSLQGAYDTEAFF.

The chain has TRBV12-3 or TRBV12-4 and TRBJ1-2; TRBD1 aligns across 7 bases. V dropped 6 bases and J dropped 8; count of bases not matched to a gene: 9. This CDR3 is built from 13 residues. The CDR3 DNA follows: TGTGCCAGCAGCCAAGGGGGCGCGGGGGGCTACACCTTC. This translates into CASSQGGAGGYTF.

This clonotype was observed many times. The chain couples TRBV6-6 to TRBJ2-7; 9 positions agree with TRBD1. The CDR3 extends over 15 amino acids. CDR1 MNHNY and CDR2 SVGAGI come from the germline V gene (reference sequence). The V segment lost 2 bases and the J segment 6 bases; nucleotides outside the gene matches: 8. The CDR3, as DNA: TGTGCCAGCAGTTACCCCGGACAGGGGAGGGTCGAGCAGTACTTC. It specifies CASSYPGQGRVEQYF.

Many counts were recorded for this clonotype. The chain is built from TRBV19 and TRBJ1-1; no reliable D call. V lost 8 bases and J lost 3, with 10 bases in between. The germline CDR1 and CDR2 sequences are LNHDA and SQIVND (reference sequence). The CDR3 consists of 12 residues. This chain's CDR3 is CASQLGYTEAFF. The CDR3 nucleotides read TGTGCCAGTCAACTGGGATACACTGAAGCTTTCTTT.

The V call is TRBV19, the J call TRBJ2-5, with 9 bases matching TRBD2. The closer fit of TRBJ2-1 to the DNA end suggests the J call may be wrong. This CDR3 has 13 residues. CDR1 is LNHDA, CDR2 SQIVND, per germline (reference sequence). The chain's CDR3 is CASAGGPYNEQFF. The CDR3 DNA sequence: TGTGCCAGTGCGGGAGGGCCCTACAATGAGCAGTTCTTC.

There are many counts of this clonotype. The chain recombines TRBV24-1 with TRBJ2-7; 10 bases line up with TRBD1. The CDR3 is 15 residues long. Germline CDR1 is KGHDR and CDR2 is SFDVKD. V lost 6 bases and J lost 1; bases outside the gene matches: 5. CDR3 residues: CATSPRGQGSYEQYF. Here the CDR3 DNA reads TGTGCCACCAGTCCACGGGGACAGGGGTCCTACGAGCAGTACTTC.

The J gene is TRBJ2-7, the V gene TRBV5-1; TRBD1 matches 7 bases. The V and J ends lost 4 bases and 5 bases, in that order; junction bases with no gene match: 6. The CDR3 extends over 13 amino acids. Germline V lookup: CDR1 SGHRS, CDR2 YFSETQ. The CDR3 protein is CASSETGIDEQYF. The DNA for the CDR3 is TGCGCCAGCAGCGAGACAGGGATCGACGAGCAGTACTTC. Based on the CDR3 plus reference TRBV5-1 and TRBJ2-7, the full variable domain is KAGVTQTPRYLIKTRGQQVTLSCSPISGHRSVSWYQQTPGQGLQFLFEYFSETQRNKGNFPGRFSGRQFSNSRSEMNVSTLELGDSALYLCASSETGIDEQYFGPGTRLTVT.

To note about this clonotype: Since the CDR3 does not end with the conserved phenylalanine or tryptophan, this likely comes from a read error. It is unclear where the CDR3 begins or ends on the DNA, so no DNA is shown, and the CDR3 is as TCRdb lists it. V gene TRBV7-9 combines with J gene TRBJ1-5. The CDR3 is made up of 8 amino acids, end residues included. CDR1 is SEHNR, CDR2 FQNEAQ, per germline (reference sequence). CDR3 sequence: CASTDSGI.

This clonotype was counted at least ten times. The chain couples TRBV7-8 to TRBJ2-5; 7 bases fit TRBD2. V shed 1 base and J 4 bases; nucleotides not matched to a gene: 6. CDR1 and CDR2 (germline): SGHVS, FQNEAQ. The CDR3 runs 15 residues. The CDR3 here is CASSLGGSGGETQYF. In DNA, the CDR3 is TGTGCCAGCAGCTTAGGCGGGAGTGGTGGAGAGACCCAGTACTTC.

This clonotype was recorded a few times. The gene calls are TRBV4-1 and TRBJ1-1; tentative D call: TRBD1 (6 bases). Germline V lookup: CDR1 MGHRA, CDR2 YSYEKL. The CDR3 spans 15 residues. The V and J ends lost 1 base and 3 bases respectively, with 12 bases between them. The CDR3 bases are TGCGCCAGCAGCCAAGGGAAAGGGGGGCACACTGAAGCTTTCTTT. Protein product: CASSQGKGGHTEAFF.

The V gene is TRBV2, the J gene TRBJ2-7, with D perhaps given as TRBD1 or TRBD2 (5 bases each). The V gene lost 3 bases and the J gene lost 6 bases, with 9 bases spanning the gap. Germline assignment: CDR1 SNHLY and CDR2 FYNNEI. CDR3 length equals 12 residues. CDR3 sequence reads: CASSEGVIEQYF. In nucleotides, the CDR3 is TGTGCCAGCAGTGAGGGGGTTATCGAGCAGTACTTC.